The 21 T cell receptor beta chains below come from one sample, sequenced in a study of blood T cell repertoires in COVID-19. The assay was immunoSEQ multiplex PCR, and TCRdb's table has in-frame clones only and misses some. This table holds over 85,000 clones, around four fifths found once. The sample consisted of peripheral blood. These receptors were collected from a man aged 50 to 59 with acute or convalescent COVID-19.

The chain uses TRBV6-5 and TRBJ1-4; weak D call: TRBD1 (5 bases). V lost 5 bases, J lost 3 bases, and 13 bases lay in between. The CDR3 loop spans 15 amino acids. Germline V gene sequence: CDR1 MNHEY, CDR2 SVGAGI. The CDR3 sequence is CASSTEGASNEKLFF. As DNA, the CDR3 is TGTGCCAGCAGTACTGAAGGGGCATCTAATGAAAAACTGTTTTTT.

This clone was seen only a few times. As DNA, the CDR3 is TGTGCCAGCTCACCACGGACAGGGAACGAAAAACTGTTTTTT. It codes for CASSPRTGNEKLFF. This chain joins TRBV18 and TRBJ1-4; 8 positions match TRBD1. The CDR3 is 14 residues long. Germline CDR1 and CDR2: KGHSH and LQKENI. V was clipped by 1 base and J by 8 bases; unmatched bases: 3.

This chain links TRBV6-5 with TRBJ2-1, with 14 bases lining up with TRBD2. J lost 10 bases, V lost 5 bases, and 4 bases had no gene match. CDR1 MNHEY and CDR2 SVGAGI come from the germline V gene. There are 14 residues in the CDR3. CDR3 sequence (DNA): TGTGCCAGCAGTCGAGGACTAGCGGGAGGAGAGCAGTTCTTC. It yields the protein CASSRGLAGGEQFF.

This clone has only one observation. DNA for the CDR3: TGCGCCAGCAGCTTGGTACAGGGCTACGAGCAGTACTTC. It is translated as CASSLVQGYEQYF. This rearrangement joins TRBV5-1 to TRBJ2-7, with a weak D call TRBD1 (6 bases). Germline loops: CDR1 SGHRS, CDR2 YFSETQ. The V and J ends lost 0 bases and 3 bases respectively, with 7 bases between them. CDR3 length equals 13 residues.

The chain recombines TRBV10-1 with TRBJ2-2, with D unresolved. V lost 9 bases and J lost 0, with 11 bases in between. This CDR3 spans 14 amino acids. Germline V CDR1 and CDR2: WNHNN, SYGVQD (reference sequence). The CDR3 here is CASQTFSNTGELFF. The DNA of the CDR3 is TGCGCCAGTCAGACATTCTCGAACACCGGGGAGCTGTTTTTT.

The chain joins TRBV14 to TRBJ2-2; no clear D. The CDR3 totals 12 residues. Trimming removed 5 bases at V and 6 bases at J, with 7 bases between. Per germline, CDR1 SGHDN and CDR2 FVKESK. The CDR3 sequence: CASSFSSGELFF. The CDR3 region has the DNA TGTGCCAGCAGCTTCAGTTCCGGGGAGCTGTTTTTT.

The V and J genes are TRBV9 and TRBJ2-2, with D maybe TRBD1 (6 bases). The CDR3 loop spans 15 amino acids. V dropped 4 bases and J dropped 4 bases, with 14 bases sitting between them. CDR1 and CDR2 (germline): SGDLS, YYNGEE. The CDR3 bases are TGTGCCAGCAGCTCACCTCAGGGGAGCACCGGGGAGCTGTTTTTT. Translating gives CASSSPQGSTGELFF.

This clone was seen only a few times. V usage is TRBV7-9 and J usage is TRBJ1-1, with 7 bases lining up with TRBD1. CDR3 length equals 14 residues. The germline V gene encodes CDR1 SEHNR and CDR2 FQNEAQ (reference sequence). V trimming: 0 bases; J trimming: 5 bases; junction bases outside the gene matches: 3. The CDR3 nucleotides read TGTGCCAGCAGCTTAGCGCAGGGGGAGACTGAAGCTTTCTTT. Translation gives CASSLAQGETEAFF.

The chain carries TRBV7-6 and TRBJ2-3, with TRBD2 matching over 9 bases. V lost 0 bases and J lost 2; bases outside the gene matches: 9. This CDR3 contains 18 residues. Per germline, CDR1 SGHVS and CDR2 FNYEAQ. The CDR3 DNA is TGTGCCAGCAGCTTAGCGGGGGGGCTAGCGGGGCCCACAGATACGCAGTATTTT. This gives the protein CASSLAGGLAGPTDTQYF.

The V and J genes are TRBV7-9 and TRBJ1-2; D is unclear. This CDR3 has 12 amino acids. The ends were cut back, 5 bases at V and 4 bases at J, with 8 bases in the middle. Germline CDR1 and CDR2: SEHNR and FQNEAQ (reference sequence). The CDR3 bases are TGTGCCAGCAGCGCGGTCAGCTATGGCTACACCTTC. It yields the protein CASSAVSYGYTF.

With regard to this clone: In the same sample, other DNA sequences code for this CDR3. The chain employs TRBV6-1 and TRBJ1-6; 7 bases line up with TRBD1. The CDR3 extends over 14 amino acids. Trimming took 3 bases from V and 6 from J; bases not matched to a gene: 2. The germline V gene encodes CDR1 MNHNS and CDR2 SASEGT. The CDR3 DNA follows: TGTGCCAGCAGTGAGGGACAGCTTAATTCACCCCTCCACTTT. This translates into CASSEGQLNSPLHF.

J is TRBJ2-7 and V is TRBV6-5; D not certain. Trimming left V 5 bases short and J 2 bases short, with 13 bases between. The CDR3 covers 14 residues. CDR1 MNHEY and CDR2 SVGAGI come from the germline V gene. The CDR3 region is CASSTIKAPYEQYF. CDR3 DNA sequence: TGTGCCAGCAGTACAATAAAAGCGCCCTACGAGCAGTACTTC.

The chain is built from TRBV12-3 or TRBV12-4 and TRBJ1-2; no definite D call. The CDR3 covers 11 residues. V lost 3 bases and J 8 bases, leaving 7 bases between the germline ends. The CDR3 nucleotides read TGTGCCAGCAGTTTTCAGTGGGGCTACACCTTC. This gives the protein CASSFQWGYTF.

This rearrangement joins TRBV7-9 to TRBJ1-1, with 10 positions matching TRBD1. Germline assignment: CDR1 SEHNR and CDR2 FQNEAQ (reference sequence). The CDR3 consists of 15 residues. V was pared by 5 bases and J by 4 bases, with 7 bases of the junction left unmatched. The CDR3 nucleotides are TGTGCCAGCAGCCACGACAGGGGGCCGGGCACTGAAGCTTTCTTT. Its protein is CASSHDRGPGTEAFF.

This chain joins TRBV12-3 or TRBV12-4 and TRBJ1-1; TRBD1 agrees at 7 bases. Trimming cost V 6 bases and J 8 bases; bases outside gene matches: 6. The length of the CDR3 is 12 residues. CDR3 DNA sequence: TGTGCCAGCAGACGGGGACAGATAGAAGCTTTCTTT. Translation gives CASRRGQIEAFF.

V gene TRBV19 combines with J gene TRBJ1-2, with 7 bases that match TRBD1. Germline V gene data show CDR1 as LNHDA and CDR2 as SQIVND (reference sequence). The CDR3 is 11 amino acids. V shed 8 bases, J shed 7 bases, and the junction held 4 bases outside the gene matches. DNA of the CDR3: TGTGCCAGTCGACAGGGCGGTGGCTACACCTTC. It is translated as CASRQGGGYTF.

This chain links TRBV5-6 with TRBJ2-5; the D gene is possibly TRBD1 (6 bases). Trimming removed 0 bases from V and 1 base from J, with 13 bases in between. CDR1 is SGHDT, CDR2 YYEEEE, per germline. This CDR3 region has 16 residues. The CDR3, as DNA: TGTGCCAGCAGCTTGGACCCAACAGGGATCCAAGAGACCCAGTACTTC. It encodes CASSLDPTGIQETQYF.

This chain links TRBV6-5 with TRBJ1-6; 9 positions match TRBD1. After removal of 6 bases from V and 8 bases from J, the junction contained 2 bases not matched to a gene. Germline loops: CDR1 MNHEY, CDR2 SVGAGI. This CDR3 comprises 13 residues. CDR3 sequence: CASSGDRDSPLHF. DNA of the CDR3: TGTGCCAGCAGCGGGGACAGGGATTCACCCCTCCACTTT.

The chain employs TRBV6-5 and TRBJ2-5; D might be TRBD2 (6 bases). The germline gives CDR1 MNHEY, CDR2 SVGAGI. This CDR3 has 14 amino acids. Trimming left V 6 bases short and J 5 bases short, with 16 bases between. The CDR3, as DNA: TGTGCCAGCAGCCCCGGGAGTTTAAGGGAGACCCAGTACTTC. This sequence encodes CASSPGSLRETQYF.

The CDR3 loop is CASSYVGTGDSPLHF. CDR3 in DNA: TGTGCCAGCAGTTACGTGGGGACGGGGGATTCACCCCTCCACTTT. V is TRBV6-5 and J is TRBJ1-6; TRBD1 might be the D (5 bases). V gave up 2 bases and J gave up 8 bases, with 13 bases separating them. The CDR3 sequence is 15 residues long. Germline CDR1 reads MNHEY; CDR2 reads SVGAGI.

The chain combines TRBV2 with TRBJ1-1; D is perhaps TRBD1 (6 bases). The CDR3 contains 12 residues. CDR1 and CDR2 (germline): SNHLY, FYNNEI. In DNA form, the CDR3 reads TGTATCCCAGGGGAAAGGAACACTGAAGCTTTCTTT. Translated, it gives CIPGERNTEAFF.